The table lists the clone carrying this T cell receptor (beta chain) with many counts. Its antigen remains unidentified. The data derive from a study of T cells after yellow fever vaccination. Study in general: Preparation of fractions with low cell numbers was performed using SMART-Seq v4 Ultra Low Input.

Generation of TCR cDNA used 5'RACE template switching (which added a universal primer site and UMIs). From the 5' RACE reads, TCRdb called clonotypes with MiXCR, one entry per CDR3 protein. The sample records some 63,000 distinct CDR3 sequences, around 7.4% being singletons. Findings of the study overall: Contamination by abundant bulk-population clonotypes could be present in FACS-sorted repertoires. Subsequent to the booster, the majority of primary-vaccination clones reappeared (96% CD4, around 85% CD8).

The CDR3 is made up of 17 amino acids. The germline V gene has CDR1 SGDLS and CDR2 YYNGEE. V lost 3 bases, J lost 3 bases, and 5 bases stayed unmatched. The receptor was derived from a man under 40 who received the YFV17D yellow fever vaccine. The gene calls are TRBV9 and TRBJ1-6; 11 nucleotides agree with TRBD1. Source: CD8+ T cells sorted from PBMCs, taken 15 days after the yellow fever booster vaccination. The CDR3 DNA reads TGTGCCAGCAGCGCGTCGGGGACAGGGGGCTATAATTCACCCCTCCACTTT. It codes for CASSASGTGGYNSPLHF.